These 14 T cell receptor beta chains were sequenced from one sample in a study of regulatory T cells. These receptors' targets are unknown. The PCR used 52 TRBV and 13 TRBJ primers. Clones were sequenced by immunoSEQ multiplex PCR, and TCRdb holds only the in-frame ones, with some missing. The sample lists 30,000 to 40,000 clones; 75% to 90% were seen once. Study results and caveats: In CD3G-deficient patients, conventional CD4+ T cells were enriched for hydrophobic CDR3 residues at positions 6 and 7.

Sequenced input: conventional CD4+ T cells sorted from blood. The receptors here all came from a person under 30 with CD3G deficiency.

The chain joins TRBV5-1 to TRBJ1-2, with a tentative D call TRBD1 (5 bases). The CDR3 spans 13 residues. CDR1 and CDR2 from the germline V gene are SGHRS and YFSETQ. Trimming stripped 0 bases from V and 8 bases from J, with 11 bases between. CDR3 sequence (DNA): TGCGCCAGCAGCTTGGGGCAGGGATTGGGCTACACCTTC. Its translation is CASSLGQGLGYTF.

The V call is TRBV5-1, the J call TRBJ2-7; possible D gene TRBD1, 6 bases. Trimming removed 4 bases at V and 3 bases at J, with 11 bases between. This CDR3 has 13 residues. The V gene's germline CDR1 is SGHRS and CDR2 YFSETQ. The DNA of the CDR3 is TGCGCCAGCAGCCAAGAGGGACACTACGAGCAGTACTTC. Residues: CASSQEGHYEQYF.

The chain links TRBV12-5 to TRBJ2-4; D is unclear. The CDR3 is 12 amino acids. Germline V CDR1 and CDR2: LGHNT, FRNRAP. V lost 4 bases to trimming and J lost 9 bases, with 10 bases between them. CDR3 region: CASGSTGGIQYF. CDR3 DNA: TGTGCTAGTGGTTCTACTGGTGGCATTCAGTACTTC.

The J gene is TRBJ1-4, the V gene TRBV6-4; D remains unclear. Between the trimmed V and J ends, which lost 0 bases and 4 bases, there was a span of 6 bases. CDR3 length: 14 residues. The V gene's germline CDR1 is MRHNA and CDR2 SNTAGT. The CDR3 DNA reads TGTGCCAGCAGTGACTCGAGCAGTAATGAAAAACTGTTTTTT. This gives the protein CASSDSSSNEKLFF.

This clone was picked up a small number of times. The rearrangement uses TRBV5-1 and TRBJ1-2; D ambiguous. The ends were cut back, 1 base at V and 0 bases at J, with 4 bases in the middle. Per the germline V gene, CDR1 is SGHRS and CDR2 is YFSETQ. The CDR3 contains 13 residues. The CDR3 spells CASSLTANYGYTF. In DNA, the CDR3 is TGCGCCAGCAGCTTGACAGCTAACTATGGCTACACCTTC.

The rearrangement joins TRBV6-6 to TRBJ2-3; no clear D gene. Germline V gene data show CDR1 as MNHNY and CDR2 as SVGAGI (reference sequence). This CDR3 spans 12 amino acids. Trimming cost V 0 bases and J 5 bases, with 3 bases left between them. The CDR3 protein is CASSYSRDTQYF. Written as DNA, the CDR3 is TGTGCCAGCAGTTACTCCCGAGATACGCAGTATTTT.

The chain couples TRBV28 to TRBJ2-7, with no clear D. Germline loops: CDR1 MDHEN, CDR2 SYDVKM. V shed 6 bases and J shed 2 bases, with 14 bases lying between them. The CDR3 is made up of 14 amino acids. CDR3 sequence reads: CASSQTQSPYEQYF. In DNA form, the CDR3 reads TGTGCCAGCAGCCAAACACAGAGTCCCTACGAGCAGTACTTC.

This chain joins TRBV19 and TRBJ1-1; unclear D gene. Germline-derived CDR1 and CDR2 are LNHDA and SQIVND (reference sequence). V was pared by 3 bases and J by 2 bases, with 7 bases between. The CDR3 runs to 13 residues. In nucleotides, the CDR3 is TGTGCCAGTAGTATCGCGGTCAACACTGAAGCTTTCTTT. This codes for CASSIAVNTEAFF.

The chain recombines TRBV19 with TRBJ2-7; 7 bases are shared with TRBD1. V shed 3 bases, J shed 5 bases, and the junction held 7 bases outside the gene matches. The CDR3 is 14 residues long. Germline CDR1 reads LNHDA; CDR2 reads SQIVND (reference sequence). The CDR3 here is CASSIRDRANEQYF. The CDR3 DNA reads TGTGCCAGTAGTATCCGTGACAGGGCGAACGAGCAGTACTTC. Filled out from reference TRBV19 and TRBJ2-7, the complete variable domain reads DGGITQSPKYLFRKEGQNVTLSCEQNLNHDAMYWYRQDPGQGLRLIYYSQIVNDFQKGDIAEGYSVSREKKESFPLTVTSAQKNPTAFYLCASSIRDRANEQYFGPGTRLTVT.

This clone appeared a few times. The chain couples TRBV28 to TRBJ2-3, with TRBD2 matching 10 bases. The germline V gene has CDR1 MDHEN and CDR2 SYDVKM. The CDR3 runs to 19 residues. J was trimmed by 5 bases and V by 0 bases; bases with no gene match: 14. In nucleotides, the CDR3 is TGTGCCAGCAGTTTATGGTCCCCCCCTAGCGGGAGAAAAGGAGATACGCAGTATTTT. Encoded protein: CASSLWSPPSGRKGDTQYF.

The chain is built from TRBV28 and TRBJ2-5; D remains unclear. V was trimmed by 2 bases and J by 8 bases, leaving 9 bases between them. Germline CDR1 and CDR2: MDHEN and SYDVKM. This CDR3 region has 12 residues. CDR3 nucleotide sequence: TGTGCCAGCAGTTTAGACGGAGTAACCCAGTACTTC. It encodes CASSLDGVTQYF.

The CDR3 region is CASSLPGTRAGEQYF. CDR3 nucleotide sequence: TGTGCCAGCAGTTTACCCGGGACCAGAGCTGGCGAGCAGTACTTC. The chain couples TRBV28 to TRBJ2-7; D might be TRBD1 or TRBD2, each matching 5 bases. Looked up from germline, CDR1 is MDHEN and CDR2 is SYDVKM. The CDR3 runs to 15 residues. V was trimmed by 2 bases and J by 6 bases, leaving 17 bases between them. Together with reference TRBV28 and TRBJ2-7, the CDR3 gives the full variable domain: DVKVTQSSRYLVKRTGEKVFLECVQDMDHENMFWYRQDPGLGLRLIYFSYDVKMKEKGDIPEGYSVSREKKERFSLILESASTNQTSMYLCASSLPGTRAGEQYFGPGTRLTVT.

The rearrangement links TRBV10-3 to TRBJ2-3; 8 nucleotides match TRBD2. J gave up 6 bases and V 4 bases, and 12 bases lay outside the gene matches. The germline V gene has CDR1 ENHRY and CDR2 SYGVKD. The CDR3 consists of 16 residues. The CDR3 region has the DNA TGTGCCATCAGTGCCCACGTCGGGGGGGCAGCGGATACGCAGTATTTT. Translation gives CAISAHVGGAADTQYF.

The rearrangement uses TRBV28 and TRBJ2-5; possible D gene TRBD2, 5 bases. The CDR3 consists of 15 residues. CDR1 is MDHEN, CDR2 SYDVKM, per germline. The V and J ends lost 5 bases and 4 bases respectively, with 17 bases between them. CDR3 residues: CASSNPIPGGETQYF. As DNA, the CDR3 is TGTGCCAGCAGTAACCCAATTCCAGGAGGAGAGACCCAGTACTTC. Combining the CDR3 with reference TRBV28 and TRBJ2-5 gives the whole variable domain DVKVTQSSRYLVKRTGEKVFLECVQDMDHENMFWYRQDPGLGLRLIYFSYDVKMKEKGDIPEGYSVSREKKERFSLILESASTNQTSMYLCASSNPIPGGETQYFGPGTRLLVL.